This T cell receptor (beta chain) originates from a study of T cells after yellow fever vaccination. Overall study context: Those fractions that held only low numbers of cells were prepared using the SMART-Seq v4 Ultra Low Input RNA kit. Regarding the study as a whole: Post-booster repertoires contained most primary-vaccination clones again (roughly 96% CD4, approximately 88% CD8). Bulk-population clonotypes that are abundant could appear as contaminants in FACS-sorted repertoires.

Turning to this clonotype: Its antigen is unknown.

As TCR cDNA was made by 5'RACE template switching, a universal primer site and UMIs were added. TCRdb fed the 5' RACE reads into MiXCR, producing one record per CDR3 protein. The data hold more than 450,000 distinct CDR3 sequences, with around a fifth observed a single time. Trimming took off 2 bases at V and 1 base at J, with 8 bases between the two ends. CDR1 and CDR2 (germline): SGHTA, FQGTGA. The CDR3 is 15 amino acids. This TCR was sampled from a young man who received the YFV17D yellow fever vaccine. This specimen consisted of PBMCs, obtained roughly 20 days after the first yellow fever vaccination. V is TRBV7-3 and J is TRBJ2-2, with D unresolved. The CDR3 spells CASSLDIGNTGELFF. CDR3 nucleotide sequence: TGTGCCAGCAGCTTAGACATAGGGAACACCGGGGAGCTGTTTTTT.